This is a list of T cell receptor beta chains from one sample in a study of cytomegalovirus exposure and HLA in healthy donors. Profiling relied on immunoSEQ multiplex PCR, and the TCRdb table lists in-frame clones only, not all of them. The data contain some 140,000 clones, 79% of them seen just once; the ten biggest clones take up about 6.5%. The sample was PBMCs. The receptors here all came from a man in his forties in good health and CMV-seropositive. Both conserved end residues are part of each CDR3. The order of the fields is V gene, J gene, clone size, D gene, CDR3 protein, CDR3 DNA. A D gene is named only where the DNA matches it firmly. Expanded clones get a size class; other rows say once, few or many, or leave the size out.

TRBV27,TRBJ2-1,NA,TRBD2,CASRSLAESFYNEQFF,TGTGCCAGCAGGAGCCTAGCGGAAAGCTTCTACAATGAGCAGTTCTTC
TRBV28,TRBJ2-1,NA,TRBD1,CASSSPGQNNEQFF,TGTGCCAGCAGTTCTCCGGGACAGAACAATGAGCAGTTCTTC
TRBV5-8,TRBJ2-2,NA,NA,CASSSVTGELFF,TGTGCCAGCAGTAGTGTTACCGGGGAGCTGTTTTTT
TRBV30,TRBJ1-2,NA,NA,CAWSADIVYYGYTF,TGTGCCTGGAGTGCTGATATAGTTTACTATGGCTACACCTTC
TRBV28,TRBJ1-3,once,NA,CASRGGILGNTIYF,TGTGCCAGCAGGGGGGGGATCCTCGGAAACACCATATATTTT
TRBV28,TRBJ2-7,once,TRBD2,CASSSTSPGRYEQYF,TGTGCCAGCAGTTCGACTAGCCCGGGCCGCTACGAGCAGTACTTC
TRBV5-6,TRBJ1-4,NA,NA,CASSPYRQAPNEKLFF,TGTGCCAGCAGCCCTTACCGACAGGCGCCGAATGAAAAACTGTTTTTT
TRBV5-6,TRBJ1-2,NA,NA,CASSLERTHGYTF,TGTGCCAGCAGCTTGGAGCGGACTCATGGCTACACCTTC
TRBV16,TRBJ1-2,NA,NA,CASSLQNRPYNYGYTF,TGTGCCAGCAGCCTCCAGAACAGGCCTTATAACTATGGCTACACCTTC
TRBV4-2,TRBJ2-5,NA,TRBD1,CASSQGLKTGVGQEAQYF,TGTGCCAGCAGCCAAGGTCTAAAAACAGGGGTGGGTCAAGAGGCCCAGTACTTC
TRBV25-1,TRBJ2-7,NA,TRBD2,CASSVTSGNYEQYF,TGTGCCAGCAGCGTAACTAGCGGTAACTACGAGCAGTACTTC
TRBV13,TRBJ1-1,NA,NA,CASSLGAGRSNTEAFF,TGTGCCAGCAGCTTAGGGGCCGGCAGGTCGAACACTGAAGCTTTCTTT